This T cell receptor (beta chain) was sequenced during a study of blood T cells in healthy people across ages. Regarding the study as a whole: PBMCs were not sorted, which prevented a conclusive comparison of naive versus antigen-experienced cells.

A remark on this clonotype: Antigen specificity is unknown.

Primed by a sample-barcoded 5' primer and a J-beta primer mix, a second PCR proceeded for about 6 to 12 cycles. Each CDR3 protein is one row after TCRdb ran MiXCR on the 5' RACE reads. The repertoire holds about 830,000 distinct CDR3 sequences, with roughly 64% as singletons. The CDR3 is 12 amino acids. The germline V gene encodes CDR1 DFQATT and CDR2 SNEGSKA (reference sequence). The material sequenced was blood. The TCR comes from a man aged 25 to 40 in good health. The chain combines TRBV20-1 with TRBJ1-4; D is unresolved. The CDR3 DNA reads TGCGGCACGTGGCCAACTAATGAAAAACTGTTTTTT. Translation: CGTWPTNEKLFF.